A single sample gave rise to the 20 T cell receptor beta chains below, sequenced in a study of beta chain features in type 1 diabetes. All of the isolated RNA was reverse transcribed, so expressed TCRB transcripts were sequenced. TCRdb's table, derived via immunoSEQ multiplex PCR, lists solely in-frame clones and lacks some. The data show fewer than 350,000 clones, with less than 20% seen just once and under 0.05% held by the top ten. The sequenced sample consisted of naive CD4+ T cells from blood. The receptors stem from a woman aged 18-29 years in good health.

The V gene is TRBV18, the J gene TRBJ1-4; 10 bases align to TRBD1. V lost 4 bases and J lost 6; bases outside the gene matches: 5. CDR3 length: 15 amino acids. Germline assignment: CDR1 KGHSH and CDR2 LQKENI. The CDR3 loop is CASSLLGTGDEKLFF. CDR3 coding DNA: TGTGCCAGCTCACTGCTCGGGACAGGGGATGAAAAACTGTTTTTT.

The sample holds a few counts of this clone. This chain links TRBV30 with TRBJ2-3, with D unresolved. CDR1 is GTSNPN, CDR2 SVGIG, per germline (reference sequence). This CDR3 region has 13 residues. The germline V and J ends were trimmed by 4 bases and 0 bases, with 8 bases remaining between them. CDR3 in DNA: TGTGCCTGGAACAGTATTAGCACAGATACGCAGTATTTT. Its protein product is CAWNSISTDTQYF.

The CDR3 DNA follows: TGTGCCATCAGTGCGAGGACGGGAGAGCCCCAGCATTTT. This encodes CAISARTGEPQHF. This chain joins TRBV10-3 and TRBJ1-5; D is uncertain. Germline V gene data show CDR1 as ENHRY and CDR2 as SYGVKD. V was pared by 4 bases and J by 8 bases, with 12 bases between. This CDR3 spans 13 amino acids.

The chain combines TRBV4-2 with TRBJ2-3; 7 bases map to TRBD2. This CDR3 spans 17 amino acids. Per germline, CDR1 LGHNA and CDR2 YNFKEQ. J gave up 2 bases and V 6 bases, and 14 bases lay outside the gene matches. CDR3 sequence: CASSPVGAGTNTDTQYF. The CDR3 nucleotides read TGTGCCAGCAGTCCCGTGGGAGCGGGGACGAACACAGATACGCAGTATTTT.

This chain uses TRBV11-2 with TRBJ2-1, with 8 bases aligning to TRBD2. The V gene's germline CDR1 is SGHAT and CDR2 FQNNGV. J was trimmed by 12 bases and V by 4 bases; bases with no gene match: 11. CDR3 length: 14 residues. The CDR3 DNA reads TGTGCCAGCAGCTCAATACGGGGGGGCAGGGGGCAGTTCTTC. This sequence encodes CASSSIRGGRGQFF.

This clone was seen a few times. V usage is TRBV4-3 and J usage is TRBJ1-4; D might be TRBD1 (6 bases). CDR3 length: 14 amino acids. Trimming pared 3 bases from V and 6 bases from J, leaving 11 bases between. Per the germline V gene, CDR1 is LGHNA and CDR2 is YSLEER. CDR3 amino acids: CASSQGNRDEKLFF. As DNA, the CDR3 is TGCGCCAGCAGCCAGGGTAACAGGGATGAAAAACTGTTTTTT.

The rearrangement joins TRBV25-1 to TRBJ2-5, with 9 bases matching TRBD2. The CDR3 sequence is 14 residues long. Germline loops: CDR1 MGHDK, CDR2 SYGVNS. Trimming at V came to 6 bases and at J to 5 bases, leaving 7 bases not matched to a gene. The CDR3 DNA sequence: TGTGCCAGCAGCCCAGCGGGAGGTCGGGAGACCCAGTACTTC. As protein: CASSPAGGRETQYF.

CDR3 nucleotides: TGTGCCAGCAGTTACAGGGTTGGGACAGATACGCAGTATTTT. Encoded protein: CASSYRVGTDTQYF. V usage is TRBV2 and J usage is TRBJ2-3; D is possibly TRBD1 (6 bases). The CDR3 covers 14 residues. V lost 5 bases and J 3 bases, leaving 12 bases between the germline ends. From germline, CDR1 is SNHLY and CDR2 FYNNEI.

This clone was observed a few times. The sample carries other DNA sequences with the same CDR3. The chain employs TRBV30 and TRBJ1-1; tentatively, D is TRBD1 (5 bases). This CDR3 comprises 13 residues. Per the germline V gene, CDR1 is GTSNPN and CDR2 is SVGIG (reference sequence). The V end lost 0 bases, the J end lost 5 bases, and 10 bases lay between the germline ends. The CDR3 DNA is TGTGCCTGGAGTGTTCTCCCAGGGACTGAAGCTTTCTTT. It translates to CAWSVLPGTEAFF.

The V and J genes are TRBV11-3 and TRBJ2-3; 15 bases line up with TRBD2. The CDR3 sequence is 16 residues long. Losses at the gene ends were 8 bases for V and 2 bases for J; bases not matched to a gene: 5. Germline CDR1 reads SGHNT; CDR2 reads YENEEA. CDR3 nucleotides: TGTGCCAGCCGGGGACTAGCGGGAGGTGTCACAGATACGCAGTATTTT. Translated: CASRGLAGGVTDTQYF. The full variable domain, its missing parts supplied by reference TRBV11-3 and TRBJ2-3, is EAGVVQSPRYKIIEKKQPVAFWCNPISGHNTLYWYLQNLGQGPELLIRYENEEAVDDSQLPKDRFSAERLKGVDSTLKIQPAELGDSAVYLCASRGLAGGVTDTQYFGPGTRLTVL.

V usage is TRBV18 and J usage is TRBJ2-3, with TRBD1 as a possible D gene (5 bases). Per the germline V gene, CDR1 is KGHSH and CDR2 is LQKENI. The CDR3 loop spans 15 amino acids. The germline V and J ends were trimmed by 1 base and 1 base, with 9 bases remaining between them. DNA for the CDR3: TGTGCCAGCTCACCACGTACAGGACGCACAGATACGCAGTATTTT. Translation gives CASSPRTGRTDTQYF.

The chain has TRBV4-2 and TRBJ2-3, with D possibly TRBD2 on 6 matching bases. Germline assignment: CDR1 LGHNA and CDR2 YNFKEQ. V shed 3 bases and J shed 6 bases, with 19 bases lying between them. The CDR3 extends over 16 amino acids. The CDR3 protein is CASSHVSASAGDTQYF. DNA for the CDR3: TGTGCCAGCAGCCACGTTTCCGCTAGCGCCGGGGATACGCAGTATTTT.

In DNA, the CDR3 is TGTGCCAGCAGTGAAGTTGGCAGGGACACGTACGAGCAGTACTTC. It is translated as CASSEVGRDTYEQYF. The chain uses TRBV2 and TRBJ2-7; D is possibly TRBD1 (6 bases). This CDR3 comprises 15 residues. V was cut by 1 base and J by 4 bases, with 14 bases left in between. Germline lookup yields CDR1 SNHLY and CDR2 FYNNEI.

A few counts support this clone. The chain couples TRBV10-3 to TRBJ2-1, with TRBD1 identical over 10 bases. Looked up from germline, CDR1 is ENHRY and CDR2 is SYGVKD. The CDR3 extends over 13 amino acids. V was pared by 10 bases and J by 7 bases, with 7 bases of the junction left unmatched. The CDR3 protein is CATGDRGLNEQFF. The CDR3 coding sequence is TGTGCCACCGGGGACAGGGGTCTAAATGAGCAGTTCTTC.

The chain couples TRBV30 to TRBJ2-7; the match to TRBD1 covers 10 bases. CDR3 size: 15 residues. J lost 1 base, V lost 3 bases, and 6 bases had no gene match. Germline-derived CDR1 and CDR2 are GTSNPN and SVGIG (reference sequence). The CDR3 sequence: CAWSRTGGGSYEQYF. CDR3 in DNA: TGTGCCTGGAGCCGGACAGGGGGTGGATCCTACGAGCAGTACTTC.

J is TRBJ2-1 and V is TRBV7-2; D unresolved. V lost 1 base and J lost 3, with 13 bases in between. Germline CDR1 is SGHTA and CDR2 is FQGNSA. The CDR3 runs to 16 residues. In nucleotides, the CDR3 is TGTGCCAGCAGCTTAGTCCGGTTAGAGAGCTACAATGAGCAGTTCTTC. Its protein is CASSLVRLESYNEQFF.

Written as DNA, the CDR3 is TGCGCCAGCAGCCAAGGAGGGGGTATTTTGGGCTATGGCTACACCTTC. Translating it yields CASSQGGGILGYGYTF. This rearrangement joins TRBV4-3 to TRBJ1-2; a weak D match, TRBD1 (6 bases). CDR1 LGHNA and CDR2 YSLEER come from the germline V gene. The CDR3 length is 16 residues. Between the trimmed V and J ends, which lost 1 base and 4 bases, there was a span of 16 bases.

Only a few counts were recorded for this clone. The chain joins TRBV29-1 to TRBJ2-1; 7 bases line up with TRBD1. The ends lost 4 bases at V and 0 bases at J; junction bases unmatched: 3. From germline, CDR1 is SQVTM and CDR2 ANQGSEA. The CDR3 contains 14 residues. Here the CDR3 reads CSVVEGASYNEQFF. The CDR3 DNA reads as TGCAGCGTTGTTGAGGGGGCCTCCTACAATGAGCAGTTCTTC.

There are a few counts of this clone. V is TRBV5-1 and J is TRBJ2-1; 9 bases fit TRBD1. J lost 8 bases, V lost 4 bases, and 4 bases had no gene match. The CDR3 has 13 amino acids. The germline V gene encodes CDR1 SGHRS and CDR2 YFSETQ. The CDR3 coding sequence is TGCGCCAGCAGCCTACAGGGGGCATATGAGCAGTTCTTC. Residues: CASSLQGAYEQFF.

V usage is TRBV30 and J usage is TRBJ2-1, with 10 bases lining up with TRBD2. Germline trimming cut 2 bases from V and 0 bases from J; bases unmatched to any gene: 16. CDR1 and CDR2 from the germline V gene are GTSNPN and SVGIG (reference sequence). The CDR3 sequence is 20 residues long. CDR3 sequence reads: CAWSSKPGLAPGSSYNEQFF. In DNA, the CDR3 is TGTGCCTGGAGTTCTAAACCGGGACTAGCGCCAGGGAGCTCCTACAATGAGCAGTTCTTC. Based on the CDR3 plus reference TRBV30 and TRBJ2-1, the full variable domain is SQTIHQWPATLVQPVGSPLSLECTVEGTSNPNLYWYRQAAGRGLQLLFYSVGIGQISSEVPQNLSASRPQDRQFILSSKKLLLSDSGFYLCAWSSKPGLAPGSSYNEQFFGPGTRLTVL.